A single sample is the source of the 27 T cell receptor beta chains below, sequenced in a study of T-cell memory formation after mild COVID-19. TCRdb independently ran MiXCR on the 5' RACE reads; one entry per CDR3 protein. Among roughly 450,000 distinct CDR3 sequences listed, roughly 17% were seen once. The sequencing sample was made of PBMCs or a T cell subset sorted from them (not recorded which). These receptors were taken from a young man who had mild COVID-19 (a few samples of this study predate the infection). Cell type and time point are not known.

This chain uses TRBV11-2 with TRBJ2-4, with D tentatively TRBD2 (5 bases). This CDR3 is 14 amino acids long. Trimming cost V 6 bases and J 3 bases, with 12 bases left between them. Looked up from germline, CDR1 is SGHAT and CDR2 is FQNNGV. CDR3 coding DNA: TGTGCCAGCAGGGGCGTCGGGGTCAAAAACATTCAGTACTTC. Translated: CASRGVGVKNIQYF.

This clonotype was counted ten times or more. The J gene is TRBJ1-1, the V gene TRBV5-1; D is perhaps TRBD1 (5 bases). The V end was cut by 4 bases, the J end by 1 base, with 17 bases between. CDR3 size: 16 residues. The V gene's germline CDR1 is SGHRS and CDR2 YFSETQ. The CDR3 loop reads CASSPVPPGPNTEAFF. CDR3 DNA: TGCGCCAGCAGCCCGGTTCCCCCGGGACCGAACACTGAAGCTTTCTTT.

The chain couples TRBV10-3 to TRBJ2-1, with 7 bases lining up with TRBD2. The CDR3 is 12 amino acids. V lost 6 bases and J lost 9; bases outside the gene matches: 5. The germline V gene encodes CDR1 ENHRY and CDR2 SYGVKD. The DNA for the CDR3 is TGTGCCATCAGGGGTACTAGCGTTGAGCAGTTCTTC. Its protein product is CAIRGTSVEQFF.

Many counts were recorded for this clonotype. This sequence joins TRBV5-6 and TRBJ2-5; maybe TRBD2 (5 bases). The CDR3 covers 16 residues. Germline V lookup: CDR1 SGHDT, CDR2 YYEEEE. With 0 bases removed from V and 4 bases from J, the gap between germline ends came to 16 bases. Written as DNA, the CDR3 is TGTGCCAGCAGCTTGGGAGGGCGAGGCGATCCAGAGACCCAGTACTTC. This sequence encodes CASSLGGRGDPETQYF.

The chain employs TRBV29-1 and TRBJ2-5; 7 nucleotides agree with TRBD2. Germline-derived CDR1 and CDR2 are SQVTM and ANQGSEA. This CDR3 has 12 amino acids. Trimming cost V 7 bases and J 9 bases; bases outside gene matches: 11. This chain's CDR3 is CSAQRGAEPQYF. CDR3 sequence (DNA): TGCAGCGCCCAGCGGGGCGCGGAGCCCCAGTACTTC. The variable domain in full, with the rest retrieved from reference TRBV29-1 and TRBJ2-5, is SAVISQKPSRDICQRGTSLTIQCQVDSQVTMMFWYRQQPGQSLTLIATANQGSEATYESGFVIDKFPISRPNLTFSTLTVSNMSPEDSSIYLCSAQRGAEPQYFGPGTRLLVL.

This clonotype was seen a few times. The genes are TRBV4-1 and TRBJ2-7; D might be TRBD1 (5 bases). Germline values: CDR1 MGHRA, CDR2 YSYEKL. Trimming removed 1 base from V and 2 bases from J, with 15 bases in between. The CDR3 covers 16 residues. Written as DNA, the CDR3 is TGCGCCAGCAGCCAAGCTCCCGGACATAGGACCTACGAGCAGTACTTC. Translating it yields CASSQAPGHRTYEQYF.

This rearrangement joins TRBV6-5 to TRBJ2-1; a possible D gene is TRBD2 (5 bases). V lost 5 bases to trimming and J lost 0 bases, with 8 bases between them. This CDR3 region has 14 residues. Germline values: CDR1 MNHEY, CDR2 SVGAGI. CDR3 region: CASSTRGSYNEQFF. The CDR3 nucleotides are TGTGCCAGCAGTACCCGGGGCTCCTACAATGAGCAGTTCTTC.

This sequence joins TRBV13 and TRBJ1-1; unclear D gene. Trimming took off 5 bases at V and 4 bases at J, with 14 bases between the two ends. Germline V gives CDR1 PRHDT, CDR2 FYEKMQ (reference sequence). This CDR3 is built from 14 residues. In DNA, the CDR3 is TGTGCCAGCAGCCCTGGCTCCCAGCCCACTGAAGCTTTCTTT. The encoded protein is CASSPGSQPTEAFF.

This clonotype was seen just once. This chain joins TRBV20-1 and TRBJ2-5; 8 bases fit TRBD2. The CDR3 extends over 15 amino acids. Per germline, CDR1 DFQATT and CDR2 SNEGSKA (reference sequence). Trimming took 3 bases from V and 0 from J; bases not matched to a gene: 6. The CDR3 protein is CSARGAGANQETQYF. Here the CDR3 DNA reads TGCAGTGCTAGGGGAGCGGGGGCCAACCAAGAGACCCAGTACTTC.

In this sample, this clonotype turned up a few times. The V call is TRBV7-9, the J call TRBJ1-1; the D is unclear. This CDR3 comprises 13 residues. Germline loops: CDR1 SEHNR, CDR2 FQNEAQ (reference sequence). Trimming took 6 bases from V and 3 from J, leaving 11 bases between them. The CDR3 region is CASRSGLYTEAFF. CDR3 sequence (DNA): TGTGCCAGCAGATCGGGGTTGTACACTGAAGCTTTCTTT.

This clonotype was counted between two and nine times. The rearrangement joins TRBV5-1 to TRBJ2-6; D is ambiguous. This CDR3 spans 18 amino acids. CDR1 is SGHRS, CDR2 YFSETQ, per germline. V shed 4 bases and J shed 0 bases, with 17 bases lying between them. CDR3 residues: CASSPARPLSSGANVLTF. DNA for the CDR3: TGCGCCAGCAGCCCTGCCCGGCCACTGAGCTCTGGGGCCAACGTCCTGACTTTC.

The V call is TRBV12-3 or TRBV12-4, the J call TRBJ1-2, with 10 positions matching TRBD1. After removal of 6 bases from V and 8 bases from J, the junction contained 6 bases not matched to a gene. The length of the CDR3 is 13 residues. This CDR3 is CASSPTGGRGYTF. The CDR3 DNA sequence: TGTGCCAGCAGCCCGACAGGGGGCCGAGGCTACACCTTC.

V gene TRBV7-9 combines with J gene TRBJ2-1, with TRBD2 identical over 9 bases. V shed 5 bases and J 6 bases; nucleotides not matched to a gene: 11. The CDR3 covers 16 residues. Germline V gene data show CDR1 as SEHNR and CDR2 as FQNEAQ (reference sequence). CDR3 bases: TGTGCCAGCAGCCTTACGGCAGCGGGGGGCGTCAATGAGCAGTTCTTC. Protein sequence: CASSLTAAGGVNEQFF.

In this sample, this clonotype turned up a few times. The chain has TRBV7-9 and TRBJ1-1; D not certain. V was pared by 7 bases and J by 1 base, with 19 bases between. The CDR3 sequence is 16 residues long. Germline V gives CDR1 SEHNR, CDR2 FQNEAQ (reference sequence). CDR3 loop: CASNLRAEMGNTEAFF. The CDR3 DNA sequence: TGTGCCAGCAACTTGAGGGCAGAAATGGGGAACACTGAAGCTTTCTTT.

The rearrangement uses TRBV5-4 and TRBJ2-7; D remains ambiguous. The CDR3 extends over 15 amino acids. V was clipped by 0 bases and J by 1 base, with 11 bases between them. The V gene's germline CDR1 is SGHNT and CDR2 YYREEE (reference sequence). The DNA for the CDR3 is TGTGCCAGCAGCTTGGGAGTCAGGTTATCCTACGAGCAGTACTTC. Protein product: CASSLGVRLSYEQYF.

This clonotype was seen a few times. The rearrangement joins TRBV7-9 to TRBJ1-1, with D unresolved. This CDR3 is 12 amino acids long. Germline V CDR1 and CDR2: SEHNR, FQNEAQ (reference sequence). Deletions cut 5 bases from V and 10 bases from J, with 14 bases between. The DNA of the CDR3 is TGTGCCAGCAGCCCCCTGGCAGATGGAGCTTTCTTT. This sequence encodes CASSPLADGAFF.

The chain joins TRBV29-1 to TRBJ2-5, with a weak D call TRBD2 (6 bases). Trimming took 5 bases from V and 5 from J, leaving 12 bases between them. The CDR3 is 12 amino acids. Germline assignment: CDR1 SQVTM and CDR2 ANQGSEA. CDR3 in amino acids: CSVQGGPETQYF. The CDR3 nucleotides are TGCAGCGTTCAAGGAGGGCCGGAGACCCAGTACTTC.

This clonotype was seen a few times. The rearrangement links TRBV12-3 or TRBV12-4 to TRBJ1-6, with D uncertain. This CDR3 comprises 12 residues. V lost 5 bases, J lost 11 bases, and 10 bases lay in between. The CDR3 loop reads CASSDSGTPLHF. The CDR3 coding sequence is TGTGCCAGCAGTGACTCCGGCACACCCCTCCACTTT.

This clonotype was detected only a few times. The chain joins TRBV6-2 or TRBV6-3 to TRBJ1-1; no clear D gene. The CDR3 runs 14 residues. V dropped 2 bases and J dropped 1 base, with 8 bases sitting between them. The V gene's germline CDR1 is MNHEY and CDR2 SVGEGT. The CDR3 reads CASSYRPPNTEAFF. The DNA for the CDR3 is TGTGCCAGCAGTTACCGACCCCCGAACACTGAAGCTTTCTTT.

This clonotype was detected a few times. V and J are TRBV18 and TRBJ2-3, with 9 bases matching TRBD1. The length of the CDR3 is 16 residues. J lost 3 bases, V lost 3 bases, and 7 bases had no gene match. Germline assignment: CDR1 KGHSH and CDR2 LQKENI. The CDR3 is CASSPLDRGVTDTQYF. The CDR3 region has the DNA TGTGCCAGCTCACCCCTTGACAGGGGGGTAACAGATACGCAGTATTTT.

J is TRBJ1-6 and V is TRBV29-1; 8 nucleotides line up with TRBD1. Germline values: CDR1 SQVTM, CDR2 ANQGSEA. The CDR3 consists of 13 residues. J gave up 10 bases and V 6 bases, and 8 bases lay outside the gene matches. The CDR3 DNA is TGCAGCGTGGCCCAGGGGGCACGGTCACCCCTCCACTTT. It codes for CSVAQGARSPLHF.

This clonotype was counted a few times. V and J are TRBV11-2 and TRBJ1-1, with D tentatively TRBD1 (6 bases). Trimming shortened V by 5 bases and J by 3 bases, and 16 bases separated the two germline ends. Germline CDR1 and CDR2: SGHAT and FQNNGV. The CDR3 runs 15 residues. The CDR3 reads CASSHYTGKDTEAFF. DNA for the CDR3: TGTGCCAGCAGCCATTATACAGGGAAGGACACTGAAGCTTTCTTT. Full variable domain (outside the CDR3, taken from reference TRBV11-2 and TRBJ1-1): EAGVAQSPRYKIIEKRQSVAFWCNPISGHATLYWYQQILGQGPKLLIQFQNNGVVDDSQLPKDRFSAERLKGVDSTLKIQPAKLEDSAVYLCASSHYTGKDTEAFFGQGTRLTVV.

The rearrangement uses TRBV23-1 and TRBJ1-2; D is possibly TRBD1 (5 bases). TRBV23-1 is treated as an ORF (open reading frame) with a function not yet certain. The V end lost 11 bases, the J end lost 3 bases, and 13 bases lay between the germline ends. This CDR3 has 12 residues. As DNA, the CDR3 is TGCGCCTCCAGGGCGGGGTACTATGGCTACACCTTC. Residues: CASRAGYYGYTF.

The chain combines TRBV7-2 with TRBJ2-5; a possible D gene is TRBD1 (6 bases). V dropped 6 bases and J dropped 4 bases, with 18 bases sitting between them. CDR1 is SGHTA, CDR2 FQGNSA, per germline. The CDR3 loop spans 15 amino acids. CDR3 loop: CASSQQQGNRETQYF. Here the CDR3 DNA reads TGTGCCAGCAGTCAACAACAGGGAAATAGAGAGACCCAGTACTTC. The full variable domain, rest sourced from reference TRBV7-2 and TRBJ2-5, is GAGVSQSPSNKVTEKGKDVELRCDPISGHTALYWYRQSLGQGLEFLIYFQGNSAPDKSGLPSDRFSAERTGGSVSTLTIQRTQQEDSAVYLCASSQQQGNRETQYFGPGTRLLVL.

Here the CDR3 reads CSVGRFNEQFF. The CDR3 coding sequence is TGCAGCGTTGGAAGGTTTAATGAGCAGTTCTTC. This rearrangement joins TRBV29-1 to TRBJ2-1; D is undetermined. The CDR3 runs to 11 residues. Between the trimmed V and J ends, which lost 4 bases and 7 bases, there was a span of 8 bases. Germline lookup yields CDR1 SQVTM and CDR2 ANQGSEA.

This clonotype was observed a single time. This chain joins TRBV19 and TRBJ2-6; D is ambiguous. The CDR3 totals 15 residues. Germline V lookup: CDR1 LNHDA, CDR2 SQIVND (reference sequence). Trimming pared 4 bases from V and 1 base from J, leaving 8 bases between. Here the CDR3 reads CASSNGASGANVLTF. As DNA, the CDR3 is TGTGCCAGTAGTAATGGAGCGTCTGGGGCCAACGTCCTGACTTTC.

A few counts support this clonotype. This sequence joins TRBV6-2 or TRBV6-3 and TRBJ1-6, with D hard to call. Trimming pared 5 bases from V and 7 bases from J, leaving 12 bases between. This CDR3 contains 14 residues. CDR1 is MNHEY and CDR2 is SVGEGT in the germline V gene. CDR3 protein: CASSLTWRNSPLHF. The CDR3 DNA follows: TGTGCCAGCAGTCTTACGTGGCGGAATTCACCCCTCCACTTT.